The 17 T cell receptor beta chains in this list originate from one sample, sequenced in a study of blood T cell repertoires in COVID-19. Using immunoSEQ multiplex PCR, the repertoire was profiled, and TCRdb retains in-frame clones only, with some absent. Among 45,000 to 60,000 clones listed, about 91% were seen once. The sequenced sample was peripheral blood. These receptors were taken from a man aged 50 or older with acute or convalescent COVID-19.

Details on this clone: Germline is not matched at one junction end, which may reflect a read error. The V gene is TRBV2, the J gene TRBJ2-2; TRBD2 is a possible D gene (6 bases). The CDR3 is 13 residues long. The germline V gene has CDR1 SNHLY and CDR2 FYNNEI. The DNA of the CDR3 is TGTGCCAGCAGGGAAGGCGGGAACGGGGAGCTGTTTTTT. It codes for CASREGGNGELFF.

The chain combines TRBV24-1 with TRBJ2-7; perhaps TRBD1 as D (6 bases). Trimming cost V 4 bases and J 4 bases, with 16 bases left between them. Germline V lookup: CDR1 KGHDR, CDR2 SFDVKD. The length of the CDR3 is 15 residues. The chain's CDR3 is CATSESSTGKYEQYF. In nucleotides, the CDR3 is TGTGCCACCAGTGAGTCGAGTACAGGGAAATACGAGCAGTACTTC.

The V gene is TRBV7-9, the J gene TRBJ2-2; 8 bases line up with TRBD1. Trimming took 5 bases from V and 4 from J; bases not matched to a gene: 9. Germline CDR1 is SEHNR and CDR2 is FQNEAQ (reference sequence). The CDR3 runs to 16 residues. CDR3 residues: CASSPRPTGVTGELFF. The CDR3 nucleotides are TGTGCCAGCAGCCCCCGTCCGACAGGGGTCACCGGGGAGCTGTTTTTT. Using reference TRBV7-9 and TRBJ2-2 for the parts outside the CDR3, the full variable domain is DTGVSQNPRHKITKRGQNVTFRCDPISEHNRLYWYRQTLGQGPEFLTYFQNEAQLEKSRLLSDRFSAERPKGSFSTLEIQRTEQGDSAMYLCASSPRPTGVTGELFFGEGSRLTVL.

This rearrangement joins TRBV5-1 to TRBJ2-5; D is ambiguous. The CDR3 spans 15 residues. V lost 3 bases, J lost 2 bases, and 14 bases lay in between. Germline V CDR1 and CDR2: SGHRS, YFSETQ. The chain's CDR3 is CASSSNQVEQETQYF. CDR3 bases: TGCGCCAGCAGCTCAAATCAGGTAGAACAAGAGACCCAGTACTTC.

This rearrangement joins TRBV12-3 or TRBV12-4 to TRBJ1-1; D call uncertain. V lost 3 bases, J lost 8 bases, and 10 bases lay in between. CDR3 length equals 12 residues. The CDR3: CASSFNGREAFF. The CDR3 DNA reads TGTGCCAGCAGTTTCAATGGGCGAGAAGCTTTCTTT.

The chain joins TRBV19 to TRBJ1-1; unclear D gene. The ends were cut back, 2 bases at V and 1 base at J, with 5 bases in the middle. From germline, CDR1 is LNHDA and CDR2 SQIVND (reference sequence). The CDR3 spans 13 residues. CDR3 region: CASSISGNTEAFF. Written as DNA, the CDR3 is TGTGCCAGTAGTATATCGGGGAACACTGAAGCTTTCTTT. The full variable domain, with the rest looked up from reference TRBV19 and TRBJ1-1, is DGGITQSPKYLFRKEGQNVTLSCEQNLNHDAMYWYRQDPGQGLRLIYYSQIVNDFQKGDIAEGYSVSREKKESFPLTVTSAQKNPTAFYLCASSISGNTEAFFGQGTRLTVV.

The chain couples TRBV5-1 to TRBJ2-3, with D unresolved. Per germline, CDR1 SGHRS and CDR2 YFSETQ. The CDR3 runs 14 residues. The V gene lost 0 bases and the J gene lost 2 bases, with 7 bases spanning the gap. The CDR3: CASSLETPTDTQYF. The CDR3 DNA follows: TGCGCCAGCAGCTTGGAGACTCCCACAGATACGCAGTATTTT.

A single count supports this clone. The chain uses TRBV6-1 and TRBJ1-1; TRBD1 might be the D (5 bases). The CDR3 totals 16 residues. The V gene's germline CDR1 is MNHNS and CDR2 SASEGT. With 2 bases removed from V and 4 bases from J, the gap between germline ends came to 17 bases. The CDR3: CASSERGGLGGTEAFF. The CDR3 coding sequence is TGTGCCAGCAGTGAACGGGGGGGATTGGGTGGCACTGAAGCTTTCTTT.

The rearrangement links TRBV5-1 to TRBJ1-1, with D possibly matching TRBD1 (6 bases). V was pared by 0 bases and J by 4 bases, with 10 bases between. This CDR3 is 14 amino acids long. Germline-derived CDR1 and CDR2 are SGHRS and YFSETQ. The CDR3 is CASSLDGRGTEAFF. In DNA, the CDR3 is TGCGCCAGCAGCTTGGATGGCAGGGGCACTGAAGCTTTCTTT.

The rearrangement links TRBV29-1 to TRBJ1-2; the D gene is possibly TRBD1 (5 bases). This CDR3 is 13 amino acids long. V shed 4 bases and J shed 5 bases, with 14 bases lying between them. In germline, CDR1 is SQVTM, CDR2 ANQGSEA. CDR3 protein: CSVGQGDPYGYTF. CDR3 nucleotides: TGCAGCGTTGGGCAGGGTGACCCGTATGGCTACACCTTC.

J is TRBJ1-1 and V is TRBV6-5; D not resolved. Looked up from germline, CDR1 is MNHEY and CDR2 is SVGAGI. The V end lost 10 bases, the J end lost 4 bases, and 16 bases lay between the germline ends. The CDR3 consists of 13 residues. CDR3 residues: CATHSTVLTEAFF. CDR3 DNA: TGTGCCACGCATAGTACGGTGCTCACTGAAGCTTTCTTT.

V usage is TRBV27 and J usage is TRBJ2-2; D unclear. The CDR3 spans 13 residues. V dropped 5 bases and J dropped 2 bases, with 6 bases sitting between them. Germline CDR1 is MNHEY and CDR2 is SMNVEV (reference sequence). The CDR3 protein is CASSPTNTGELFF. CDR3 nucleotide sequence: TGTGCCAGCAGTCCCACTAACACCGGGGAGCTGTTTTTT.

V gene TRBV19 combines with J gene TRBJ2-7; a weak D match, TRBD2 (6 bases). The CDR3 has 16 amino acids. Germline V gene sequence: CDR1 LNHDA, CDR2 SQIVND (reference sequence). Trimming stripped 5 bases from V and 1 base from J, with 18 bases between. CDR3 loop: CASSPKAGTFSYEQYF. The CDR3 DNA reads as TGTGCCAGTAGTCCCAAAGCCGGGACTTTTTCCTACGAGCAGTACTTC.

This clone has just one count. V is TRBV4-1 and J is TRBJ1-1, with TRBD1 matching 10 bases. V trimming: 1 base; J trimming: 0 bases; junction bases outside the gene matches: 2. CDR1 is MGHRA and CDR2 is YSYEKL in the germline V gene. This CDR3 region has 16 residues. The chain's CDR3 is CASSQVTGGLNTEAFF. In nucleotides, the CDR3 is TGCGCCAGCAGCCAAGTGACAGGGGGCTTGAACACTGAAGCTTTCTTT.

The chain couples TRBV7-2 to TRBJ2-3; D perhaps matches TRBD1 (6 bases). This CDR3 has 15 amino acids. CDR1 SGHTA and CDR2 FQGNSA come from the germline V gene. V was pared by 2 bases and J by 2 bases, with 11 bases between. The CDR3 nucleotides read TGTGCCAGCAGCTTATCACAGGGATTCACAGATACGCAGTATTTT. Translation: CASSLSQGFTDTQYF. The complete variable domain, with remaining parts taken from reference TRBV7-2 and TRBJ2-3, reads GAGVSQSPSNKVTEKGKDVELRCDPISGHTALYWYRQSLGQGLEFLIYFQGNSAPDKSGLPSDRFSAERTGGSVSTLTIQRTQQEDSAVYLCASSLSQGFTDTQYFGPGTRLTVL.

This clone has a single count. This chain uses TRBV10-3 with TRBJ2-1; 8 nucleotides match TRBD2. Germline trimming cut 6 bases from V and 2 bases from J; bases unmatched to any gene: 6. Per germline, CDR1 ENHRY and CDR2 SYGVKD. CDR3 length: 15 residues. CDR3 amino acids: CAIRSTSGPYNEQFF. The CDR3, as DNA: TGTGCCATCAGAAGTACTAGCGGACCCTACAATGAGCAGTTCTTC.

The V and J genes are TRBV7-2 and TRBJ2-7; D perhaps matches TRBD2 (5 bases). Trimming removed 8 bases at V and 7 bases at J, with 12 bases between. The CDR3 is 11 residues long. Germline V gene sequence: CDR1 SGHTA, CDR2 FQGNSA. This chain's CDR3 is CASFTSGEQYF. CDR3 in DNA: TGTGCCAGCTTCACTAGTGGGGAGCAGTACTTC. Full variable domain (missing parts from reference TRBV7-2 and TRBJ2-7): GAGVSQSPSNKVTEKGKDVELRCDPISGHTALYWYRQSLGQGLEFLIYFQGNSAPDKSGLPSDRFSAERTGGSVSTLTIQRTQQEDSAVYLCASFTSGEQYFGPGTRLTVT.